This T cell receptor beta chain was sequenced for a study of blood T cells in healthy people across ages (dated by TCRdb to the mid-2010s). In terms of the full investigation: In model experiments, template switching captured about one uniquely barcoded TCR beta cDNA molecule for every two T cells. Four age groups were formed from the donors: young (average approximately 16 years), middle-aged (approximately 40), aged (under 70) and long-lived (roughly 88). Using the same blood draw, the study looked at two additional independent replicas of 1 million unique cDNA reads for two donors, one aged 18 to 29 and the other aged 80 or older. Age-related changes in TCR beta repertoire diversity were measured in the study by deep sequencing normalized with unique cDNA molecular identifiers. To avoid experimental bias, donors of different ages were spread randomly across the sequencing lanes.

Only one count was recorded for this clonotype. Its antigen is not yet known. Base qualities were left out, and no much larger clone turns up one base away. Donors were around 37 systemically healthy Caucasian individuals from Russia aged roughly 6 to 90 years. Each donor gave around 9.9 milliliters of peripheral blood, collected into EDTA-treated Vacutainer tubes. PBMCs were isolated by Ficoll-Paque density-gradient centrifugation, with at least 6 million obtained per sample. Total RNA, at least 6 micrograms per sample, was extracted from PBMCs with Trizol reagent. The percentages of naive CD45RAhigh/CD27high T cells were determined by flow cytometry on a PBMC aliquot from every donor. Summary of the overall study and its limitations: Donor CMV infection status was unknown, potentially confounding age-related changes in expanded clonotypes. Observed TCR beta diversity per million T cells fell roughly linearly with age, and a significant reduction was already apparent by age roughly 41. Compared with the aged group, the long-lived group had more naive CD4+ T cells, fewer expanded clones and increased TCR diversity, a pattern suggesting age selection. Estimates of total diversity from one million sequenced T cells were regarded as lower bounds and underestimates. Because profiling used bulk unsorted PBMCs, naive and antigen-experienced compartments could not be compared conclusively. The percentage of naive T cells measured by flow cytometry correlated strongly with observed TCR beta diversity.

Library prep was done by 5' RACE. These reads were obtained on an Illumina HiSeq 2500. A second PCR of roughly 6 to 11 cycles was run with a J-beta primer mix and a sample-barcoded 5' primer. A unique molecular identifier was introduced onto each TCR beta cDNA molecule by a template-switch 5' adaptor carrying 12 random nucleotides. Each sample yielded at least 2.5 million CDR3-containing paired-end reads. First-strand cDNA synthesis was performed from all RNA using the Mint cDNA synthesis kit, with priming by a TRBC-specific oligonucleotide. All cDNA was treated with uracil-DNA glycosylase and then went through a first 18-cycle PCR with the universal primers M1SS and BC2_uni_R. The authors' analysis ran thus. For normalization, 1 million high-quality reads were randomly selected from each sample, with every read carrying a distinct molecular identifier. Reads sharing molecular identifiers were discarded rather than binned into consensus sequences. MiTCR, set to a Q25 quality threshold and the strictest error-elimination algorithm, was used for CDR3 identification, clonotype clustering and error correction. A nonparametric unseen species model with Euler transformation was used to estimate a lower bound on total TCR beta diversity. TCRdb reanalyzed the raw reads on its own, using fastp at Q25 for trimming and MiXCR for clone calling, and kept in-frame beta chains. Identical CDR3 proteins give one entry, which carries the most common genes and DNA. These V and J calls rely on TCRdb rather than the paper's analysis. Across this sample there are about 1,500,000 distinct CDR3 sequences, with approximately 42% seen only once. The ten largest clones capture 7.9% of the sample.

Including cysteine and phenylalanine, the CDR3 has 15 amino acids. Only the CDR3 DNA stays, 45 bases, in frame from base 1. CDR1 and CDR2 were assigned from the germline V gene as SGHRS and YFSETQ. The trim is 7 bases for V and 0 bases for J, with a gap of 16 bases between the germline ends. Material: blood. The chain links TRBV5-1 with TRBJ1-1; a tentative D match to TRBD1 spans 6 bases. This clonotype originated in a young woman in good health. CDR3 reads: CASGGGGSLNTEAFF. The DNA is TGCGCCAGCGGAGGGGGGGGGTCCCTGAACACTGAAGCTTTCTTT.